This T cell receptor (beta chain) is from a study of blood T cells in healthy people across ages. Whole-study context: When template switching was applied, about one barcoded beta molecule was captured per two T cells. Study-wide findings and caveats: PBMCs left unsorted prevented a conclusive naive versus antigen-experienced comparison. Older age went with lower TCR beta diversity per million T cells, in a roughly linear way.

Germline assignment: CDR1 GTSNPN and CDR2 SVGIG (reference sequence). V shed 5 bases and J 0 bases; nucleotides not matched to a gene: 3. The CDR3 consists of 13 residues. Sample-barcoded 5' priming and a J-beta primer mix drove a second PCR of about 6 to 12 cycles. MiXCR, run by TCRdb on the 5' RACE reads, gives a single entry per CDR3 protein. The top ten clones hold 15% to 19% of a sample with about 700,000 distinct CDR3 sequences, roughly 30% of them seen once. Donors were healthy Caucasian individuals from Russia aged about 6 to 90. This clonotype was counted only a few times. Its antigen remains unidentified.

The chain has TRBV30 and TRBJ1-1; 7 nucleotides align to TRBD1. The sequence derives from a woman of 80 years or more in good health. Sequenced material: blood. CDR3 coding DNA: TGTGCCTGGGGGGGACAGCTGAACACTGAAGCTTTCTTT. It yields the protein CAWGGQLNTEAFF.